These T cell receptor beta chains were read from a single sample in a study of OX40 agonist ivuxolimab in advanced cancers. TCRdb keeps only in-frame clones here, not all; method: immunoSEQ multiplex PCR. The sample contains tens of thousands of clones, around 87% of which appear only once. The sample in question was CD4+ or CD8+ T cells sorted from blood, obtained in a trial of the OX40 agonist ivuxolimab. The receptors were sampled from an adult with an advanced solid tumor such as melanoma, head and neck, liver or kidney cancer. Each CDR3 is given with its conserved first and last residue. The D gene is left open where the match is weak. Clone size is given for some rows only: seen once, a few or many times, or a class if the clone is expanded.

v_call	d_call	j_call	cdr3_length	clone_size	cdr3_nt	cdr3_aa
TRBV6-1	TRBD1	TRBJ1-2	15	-	TGTGCCAGCAGTCTTGACAGGGTTTCGGCCTATGGCTACACCTTC	CASSLDRVSAYGYTF
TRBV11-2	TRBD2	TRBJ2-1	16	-	TGTGCCAGCAGCCGATTAGCGGGGAGCTCCTACAATGAGCAGTTCTTC	CASSRLAGSSYNEQFF
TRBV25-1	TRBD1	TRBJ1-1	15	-	TGTGCCAGCAGTGCCAGGGGGACAACGAACACTGAAGCTTTCTTT	CASSARGTTNTEAFF
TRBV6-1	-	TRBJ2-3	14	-	TGTGCCAGCAAGAGGAGCGGAAGCACAGATACGCAGTATTTT	CASKRSGSTDTQYF
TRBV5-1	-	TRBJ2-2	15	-	TGCGCCAGCAGCCCCACACCGATGAACACCGGGGAGCTGTTTTTT	CASSPTPMNTGELFF
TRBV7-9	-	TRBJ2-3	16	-	TGTGCCAGCAGCTTAATGAGAGGGGTGGGCACAGATACGCAGTATTTT	CASSLMRGVGTDTQYF
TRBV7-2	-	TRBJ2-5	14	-	TGTGCCAGCAGCTTAGCAGGGGTGCGGGAGACCCAGTACTTC	CASSLAGVRETQYF
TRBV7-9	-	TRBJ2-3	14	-	TGTGCCAGCAGCCGGGACACAGACACAGATACGCAGTATTTT	CASSRDTDTDTQYF
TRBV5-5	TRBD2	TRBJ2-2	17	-	TGTGCCAGCAGGTTGGGACTAGCGGGAGGAAACACCGGGGAGCTGTTTTTT	CASRLGLAGGNTGELFF
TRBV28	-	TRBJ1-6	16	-	TGTGCCAGCAGTCCTACAGGGAGCTCCTATAATTCACCCCTCCACTTT	CASSPTGSSYNSPLHF
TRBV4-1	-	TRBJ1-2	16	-	TGCGCCAGCAGCCAAGGCGTTGCGCGGGGGGCTCGAGGCTACACCTTC	CASSQGVARGARGYTF
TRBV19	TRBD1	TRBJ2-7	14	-	TGTGCCAGTAGTATGACAGGGACAACCTACGAGCAGTACTTC	CASSMTGTTYEQYF
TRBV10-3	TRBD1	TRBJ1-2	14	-	TGTGCCATCAGTGAGGACAGGGGGCAGAGGGGCTACACCTTC	CAISEDRGQRGYTF
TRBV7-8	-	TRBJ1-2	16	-	TGTGCCAGCAGCTTAGTCGGGAGTAGGGGTAACTATGGCTACACCTTC	CASSLVGSRGNYGYTF
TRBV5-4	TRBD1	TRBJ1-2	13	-	TGTGCCAGCAGCGCCGACAGGGCGCGTGGCTACACCTTC	CASSADRARGYTF
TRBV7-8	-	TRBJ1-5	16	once	TGTGCCAGCAGCCCCGAGGGGGGCCAGATCAATCAGCCCCAGCATTTT	CASSPEGGQINQPQHF